These T cell receptor beta chains were read from a single sample in a study of blood T cell repertoires in COVID-19. TCRdb's table, derived via immunoSEQ multiplex PCR, lists solely in-frame clones and lacks some. The repertoire has 250,000 to 350,000 clones, 90% of them found once; the top ten carry roughly 2.6%. The source material was PBMCs or T cells enriched from blood (not recorded which). Receptor source: a man aged 60 to 69 who had recovered from COVID-19. Each CDR3 is given with its conserved first and last residue. A D gene is named only where the DNA matches it firmly. Size is stated for part of the rows, as once, few or many counts, or as a class when the clone is expanded.

v_call: TRBV7-2
clone_size: .
d_call: TRBD1
j_call: TRBJ2-7
cdr3_aa: CASSFKVNSQTGVYEQYF
cdr3_nt: TGTGCCAGCAGCTTTAAAGTTAATTCCCAGACAGGGGTGTACGAGCAGTACTTC

v_call: TRBV24-1
clone_size: .
d_call: .
j_call: TRBJ2-6
cdr3_aa: CATGRPGANVLTF
cdr3_nt: TGTGCCACGGGGCGTCCTGGGGCCAACGTCCTGACTTTC

v_call: TRBV30
clone_size: .
d_call: TRBD1
j_call: TRBJ1-4
cdr3_aa: CAWSSRTGIGVEKLFF
cdr3_nt: TGTGCCTGGAGTTCAAGGACAGGGATCGGTGTTGAAAAACTGTTTTTT

v_call: TRBV6-2/TRBV6-3
clone_size: once
d_call: .
j_call: TRBJ2-3
cdr3_aa: CASSYSKKGLQPTDTQYF
cdr3_nt: TGTGCCAGCAGTTACTCGAAAAAGGGACTCCAACCCACAGATACGCAGTATTTT

v_call: TRBV4-1
clone_size: .
d_call: .
j_call: TRBJ2-7
cdr3_aa: CASSQKPGQVHEQYF
cdr3_nt: TGCGCCAGCAGCCAAAAGCCGGGACAAGTACACGAGCAGTACTTC

v_call: TRBV2
clone_size: .
d_call: .
j_call: TRBJ2-5
cdr3_aa: CASSEEVPRGGRFETQYF
cdr3_nt: TGTGCCAGCAGTGAAGAAGTACCAAGGGGGGGTCGGTTCGAGACCCAGTACTTC

v_call: TRBV3-1/TRBV3-2
clone_size: .
d_call: TRBD2
j_call: TRBJ2-5
cdr3_aa: CASSQKGRDLKETQYF
cdr3_nt: TGTGCCAGCAGCCAAAAGGGGAGGGACTTAAAAGAGACCCAGTACTTC

v_call: TRBV3-1/TRBV3-2
clone_size: .
d_call: TRBD1
j_call: TRBJ1-2
cdr3_aa: CASSQGGTGLYGYTF
cdr3_nt: TGTGCCAGCAGCCAAGGGGGGACAGGGCTCTATGGCTACACCTTC

v_call: TRBV7-9
clone_size: .
d_call: .
j_call: TRBJ2-2
cdr3_aa: CASSRYGSDPGELFF
cdr3_nt: TGTGCCAGCAGCCGTTACGGTAGTGATCCCGGGGAGCTGTTTTTT

v_call: TRBV18
clone_size: .
d_call: TRBD2
j_call: TRBJ2-7
cdr3_aa: CASSPGTSVDEQYF
cdr3_nt: TGTGCCAGCTCACCCGGGACTAGCGTTGACGAGCAGTACTTC

v_call: TRBV12-5
clone_size: .
d_call: .
j_call: TRBJ1-4
cdr3_aa: CASGLTQVGEKLFF
cdr3_nt: TGTGCTAGTGGTTTGACACAGGTGGGGGAAAAACTGTTTTTT

v_call: TRBV30
clone_size: .
d_call: TRBD1
j_call: TRBJ1-2
cdr3_aa: CAWGRRTGDGYTF
cdr3_nt: TGTGCCTGGGGACGTAGGACAGGGGATGGCTACACCTTC

v_call: TRBV15
clone_size: once
d_call: .
j_call: TRBJ1-2
cdr3_aa: CATSRDRPPEAYGYTF
cdr3_nt: TGTGCCACCAGCAGAGATAGACCCCCGGAGGCCTATGGCTACACCTTC

v_call: TRBV7-8
clone_size: .
d_call: .
j_call: TRBJ1-1
cdr3_aa: CASSLGAFMNTEAFF
cdr3_nt: TGTGCCAGCAGCCTTGGAGCATTTATGAACACTGAAGCTTTCTTT

v_call: TRBV12-3/TRBV12-4
clone_size: .
d_call: .
j_call: TRBJ1-5
cdr3_aa: CASSLRENQPQHF
cdr3_nt: TGTGCCAGCAGTTTACGGGAGAATCAGCCCCAGCATTTT

v_call: TRBV7-2
clone_size: .
d_call: TRBD1
j_call: TRBJ1-1
cdr3_aa: CASSLWDSYTEAFF
cdr3_nt: TGTGCCAGCAGCCTTTGGGACAGCTACACTGAAGCTTTCTTT

v_call: TRBV6-5
clone_size: once
d_call: TRBD1
j_call: TRBJ1-1
cdr3_aa: CASSYSGTDTEAFF
cdr3_nt: TGTGCCAGCAGTTACAGTGGGACAGACACTGAAGCTTTCTTT

v_call: TRBV27
clone_size: once
d_call: .
j_call: TRBJ1-1
cdr3_aa: CASRTAMNTEAFF
cdr3_nt: TGTGCCAGCAGGACAGCAATGAACACTGAAGCTTTCTTT

v_call: TRBV21-1
clone_size: .
d_call: .
j_call: TRBJ1-5
cdr3_aa: CASSLRDRQKQPQHF
cdr3_nt: TGTGCCAGCAGCCTCCGGGACAGGCAAAAACAGCCCCAGCATTTT

v_call: TRBV10-3
clone_size: .
d_call: TRBD1
j_call: TRBJ1-4
cdr3_aa: CAISESNQGESEKLFF
cdr3_nt: TGTGCCATCAGTGAGTCGAATCAGGGGGAAAGTGAAAAACTGTTTTTT

v_call: TRBV18
clone_size: .
d_call: .
j_call: TRBJ1-1
cdr3_aa: CASSEVRQKRDTEAFF
cdr3_nt: TGTGCCAGCTCAGAAGTTAGACAGAAACGGGACACTGAAGCTTTCTTT

v_call: TRBV4-1
clone_size: .
d_call: .
j_call: TRBJ1-5
cdr3_aa: CASSEAGSNQPQHF
cdr3_nt: TGCGCCAGCAGTGAGGCAGGGAGCAATCAGCCCCAGCATTTT

v_call: TRBV27
clone_size: .
d_call: TRBD2
j_call: TRBJ2-1
cdr3_aa: CASSFPRLAGRGSGFYNEQFF
cdr3_nt: TGTGCCAGCAGTTTCCCCCGACTAGCGGGCCGTGGGAGTGGTTTCTACAATGAGCAGTTCTTC

v_call: TRBV4-1
clone_size: .
d_call: TRBD1
j_call: TRBJ1-3
cdr3_aa: CASSQGTGGLISGNTIYF
cdr3_nt: TGCGCCAGCAGCCAAGGGACAGGGGGATTAATCTCTGGAAACACCATATATTTT

v_call: TRBV5-5
clone_size: .
d_call: .
j_call: TRBJ1-2
cdr3_aa: CASSFQGSGYGYTF
cdr3_nt: TGTGCCAGCAGCTTCCAGGGGAGTGGCTATGGCTACACCTTC

v_call: TRBV6-5
clone_size: .
d_call: TRBD1
j_call: TRBJ1-1
cdr3_aa: CASIPGTGKAFF
cdr3_nt: TGTGCCAGCATCCCAGGGACAGGGAAAGCTTTCTTT

v_call: TRBV7-9
clone_size: .
d_call: .
j_call: TRBJ2-7
cdr3_aa: CASSLPALGGGKTYEQYF
cdr3_nt: TGTGCCAGCAGCTTACCAGCGCTGGGAGGGGGAAAAACCTACGAGCAGTACTTC

v_call: TRBV3-1/TRBV3-2
clone_size: .
d_call: TRBD1
j_call: TRBJ2-7
cdr3_aa: CASSLGQDSYEQYF
cdr3_nt: TGTGCCAGCAGCCTCGGACAGGACTCCTACGAGCAGTACTTC

v_call: TRBV2
clone_size: .
d_call: .
j_call: TRBJ1-2
cdr3_aa: CASSAQGPGAYGYTF
cdr3_nt: TGTGCCAGCAGTGCCCAGGGCCCAGGAGCCTATGGCTACACCTTC

v_call: TRBV14
clone_size: .
d_call: TRBD1
j_call: TRBJ2-2
cdr3_aa: CASSLGQGTGELFF
cdr3_nt: TGTGCCAGCAGCCTAGGACAGGGGACCGGGGAGCTGTTTTTT

v_call: TRBV27
clone_size: .
d_call: TRBD1
j_call: TRBJ2-7
cdr3_aa: CASSLGQGAPYEQYF
cdr3_nt: TGTGCCAGCAGTTTAGGGCAGGGGGCGCCGTACGAGCAGTACTTC

v_call: TRBV28
clone_size: .
d_call: .
j_call: TRBJ1-4
cdr3_aa: CASRHRTKPEKLFF
cdr3_nt: TGTGCCAGCAGGCACAGAACGAAACCTGAAAAACTGTTTTTT

v_call: TRBV3-1/TRBV3-2
clone_size: .
d_call: .
j_call: TRBJ1-4
cdr3_aa: CASSQDRRGLFF
cdr3_nt: TGTGCCAGCAGCCAAGATCGGAGGGGACTGTTTTTT

v_call: TRBV4-1
clone_size: .
d_call: .
j_call: TRBJ1-5
cdr3_aa: CASSQITGNQPQHF
cdr3_nt: TGCGCCAGCAGCCAAATTACAGGGAATCAGCCCCAGCATTTT

v_call: TRBV3-1/TRBV3-2
clone_size: .
d_call: .
j_call: TRBJ1-6
cdr3_aa: CASSQKETARHSPLHF
cdr3_nt: TGTGCCAGCAGCCAAAAAGAGACAGCTCGTCATTCACCCCTCCACTTT

v_call: TRBV2
clone_size: .
d_call: .
j_call: TRBJ2-2
cdr3_aa: CASSEVAGSLFF
cdr3_nt: TGTGCCAGCAGTGAAGTGGCGGGCTCCCTGTTTTTT

v_call: TRBV19
clone_size: .
d_call: TRBD2
j_call: TRBJ2-4
cdr3_aa: CASSHGGAGNIQYF
cdr3_nt: TGTGCCAGTAGCCACGGGGGGGCTGGGAACATTCAGTACTTC

v_call: TRBV21-1
clone_size: .
d_call: .
j_call: TRBJ1-1
cdr3_aa: CASRRPRGTGTEAFF
cdr3_nt: TGTGCCAGCAGGCGACCCAGGGGTACAGGCACTGAAGCTTTCTTT

v_call: TRBV7-2
clone_size: .
d_call: .
j_call: TRBJ2-2
cdr3_aa: CASKRNRGAIGELFF
cdr3_nt: TGTGCCAGCAAACGGAACCGGGGGGCGATCGGGGAGCTGTTTTTT

v_call: TRBV4-1
clone_size: .
d_call: .
j_call: TRBJ1-5
cdr3_aa: CASSQDLLGNQPQHF
cdr3_nt: TGCGCCAGCAGCCAAGATCTACTAGGGAATCAGCCCCAGCATTTT

v_call: TRBV7-9
clone_size: once
d_call: .
j_call: TRBJ1-1
cdr3_aa: CASSLSGAEAFF
cdr3_nt: TGTGCCAGCAGCCTGAGCGGGGCTGAAGCTTTCTTT

v_call: TRBV5-1
clone_size: .
d_call: .
j_call: TRBJ1-4
cdr3_aa: CASSFFPQAEKLFF
cdr3_nt: TGCGCCAGCAGCTTCTTCCCCCAAGCCGAAAAACTGTTTTTT

v_call: TRBV6-2/TRBV6-3
clone_size: .
d_call: TRBD2
j_call: TRBJ2-7
cdr3_aa: CASSHGTSAIGSYEQYF
cdr3_nt: TGTGCCAGCAGCCATGGGACTAGCGCCATCGGGTCCTACGAGCAGTACTTC

v_call: TRBV2
clone_size: .
d_call: .
j_call: TRBJ1-1
cdr3_aa: CASTKQVNTEAFF
cdr3_nt: TGTGCCAGCACCAAACAAGTAAACACTGAAGCTTTCTTT

v_call: TRBV6-5
clone_size: few
d_call: .
j_call: TRBJ1-6
cdr3_aa: CASSYVTGYNSPLHF
cdr3_nt: TGTGCCAGCAGTTACGTGACAGGATATAATTCACCCCTCCACTTT

v_call: TRBV9
clone_size: .
d_call: TRBD2
j_call: TRBJ2-1
cdr3_aa: CASSVGWEGNEQFF
cdr3_nt: TGTGCCAGCAGCGTAGGGTGGGAGGGCAACGAGCAGTTCTTC

v_call: TRBV30
clone_size: .
d_call: .
j_call: TRBJ1-5
cdr3_aa: CAWSEGRGGQPQHF
cdr3_nt: TGTGCCTGGAGTGAGGGGAGGGGCGGCCAGCCCCAGCATTTT

v_call: TRBV5-5
clone_size: .
d_call: .
j_call: TRBJ1-3
cdr3_aa: CASSSRRTADISGNTIYF
cdr3_nt: TGTGCCAGCAGCTCGCGCCGGACAGCCGATATCTCTGGAAACACCATATATTTT

v_call: TRBV4-1
clone_size: .
d_call: TRBD1
j_call: TRBJ1-1
cdr3_aa: CASSQTGGDEAFF
cdr3_nt: TGCGCCAGCAGCCAGACAGGGGGCGATGAAGCTTTCTTT

v_call: TRBV10-3
clone_size: .
d_call: .
j_call: TRBJ2-7
cdr3_aa: CAISENQSRAHEQYF
cdr3_nt: TGTGCCATCAGTGAAAATCAGAGCAGGGCCCACGAGCAGTACTTC

v_call: TRBV19
clone_size: .
d_call: TRBD1
j_call: TRBJ1-2
cdr3_aa: CASSIRQGGYTF
cdr3_nt: TGTGCCAGTAGTATTAGACAGGGTGGCTACACCTTC

v_call: TRBV2
clone_size: .
d_call: TRBD1
j_call: TRBJ1-1
cdr3_aa: CASSDPTGIDTEAFF
cdr3_nt: TGTGCCAGCAGTGACCCGACAGGGATAGACACTGAAGCTTTCTTT

v_call: TRBV5-6
clone_size: .
d_call: .
j_call: TRBJ1-2
cdr3_aa: CASRRESYGYTF
cdr3_nt: TGTGCCAGCAGACGGGAAAGCTATGGCTACACCTTC

v_call: TRBV19
clone_size: .
d_call: .
j_call: TRBJ1-5
cdr3_aa: CASSIAPGRGQPQHF
cdr3_nt: TGTGCCAGTAGTATTGCCCCAGGACGGGGTCAGCCCCAGCATTTT

v_call: TRBV3-1/TRBV3-2
clone_size: .
d_call: TRBD2
j_call: TRBJ2-5
cdr3_aa: CASSQGSGVQETQYF
cdr3_nt: TGTGCCAGCAGCCAAGGTAGCGGGGTCCAAGAGACCCAGTACTTC